The rows below give T cell receptor beta chains drawn from one sample of a study of chemoradiotherapy in HPV16-positive cancers. TCRdb keeps only in-frame clones here, not all; method: immunoSEQ multiplex PCR. The top ten hold less than 3.5% of the sample, which has some 12,000 clones, around 90% seen once. This sample was obtained from a patient who underwent chemoradiotherapy. These receptors all stem from a human donor with HPV-associated anogenital cancer. Both conserved end residues are trimmed from each CDR3.

v_call cdr3_aa
TRBV7-6 ASSLGASSGRRLADTQY
TRBV18 ASSPPFGASGANVLT
TRBV15 ATSADTSSYNEQF
TRBV29-1 SVEASFNEQF
TRBV5-1 ASSRRLAGTGELF
TRBV6-5 ASRYPGTSGGYEQY
TRBV6-5 ASSFKAGFSGNTIY
TRBV10-3 AISESVPGSEQY
TRBV30 ANRDRVGNTIY
TRBV7-3 ASSLGVPDTQY
TRBV20-1 SARASDTQY
TRBV6-5 ASNMGQMNTEAF
TRBV11-3 ASSFSPGSTEAF
TRBV11-2 ASSLVAGGPGEQF
TRBV18 ASSPRLAGPGPEQF
TRBV15 ATSRGGNTEAF
TRBV7-9 ASSSGGNYGYT
TRBV6-4 ASRLTVNSPLH
TRBV2 ASSVRGSNNEQF
TRBV4-1 ASSQEVTAGANQPQH
TRBV27 ASPGQGEYSNQPQH
TRBV15 ATSSGTLNTEAF
TRBV7-8 ASSLFPGTTYNEQF
TRBV7-9 ASSLASGGSTDTQY
TRBV14 ASSPRSGGGGDTQY
TRBV15 ATSAPPGQGTVGTDTQY
TRBV4-1 ASSQVGLVDTQY
TRBV11-3 ASSLDPTSGRYEQF
TRBV27 ASSSTGLDTGELF
TRBV30 AWNRGGGTEAF
TRBV4-2 ASSQSSGIYEQY
TRBV6-1 ASTPRAEMNTEAF
TRBV28 ASERSSNQPQH
TRBV7-2 ASSLGGGSNQPQH
TRBV4-1 ASSQEGTVGNEQF
TRBV7-8 ASSLAGGAGFTRTQY
TRBV19 ASSPQLGRWGTQY
TRBV27 ASSSGQVNSPLH
TRBV4-1 ASSQGGPPYEQY
TRBV9 ASSVASGGSPSTDTQY
TRBV6-5 ASNQRTGNTEAF
TRBV19 ASTSGRGPNQPQH
TRBV27 ASSPGDRAAETQY
TRBV21-1 ASSKGAGGPIHEKLF
TRBV5-1 ASSPRQAYTGELF
TRBV6-5 ASSGGGGSPLH
TRBV7-8 ASSLALDREETQY
TRBV14 ASRRRDSGSETQY
TRBV7-3 ASSLLTSTGELF
TRBV4-1 ASSQVPGGITDTQY
TRBV7-8 ASSLGAAYSNQPQH
TRBV6-1 ASRLDRASTDTQY
TRBV7-2 ASSFRTDTQY
TRBV5-4 ASSSRKDATNEKLF
TRBV2 ASTGPATGVTVAEKLF
TRBV2 ASSEGTLGTYEQY
TRBV7-6 ASSLGRGDNSPLH
TRBV15 ATRSSGSPYNEQF
TRBV18 ASSPDWSSYEQY
TRBV6-1 ASSERGFGELF